The T cell receptor beta chain under discussion was sequenced for a study of blood T cell repertoires in COVID-19. Trimming left V 1 base short and J 0 bases short, with 15 bases between. From germline, CDR1 is SQVTM and CDR2 ANQGSEA. The CDR3 loop spans 16 amino acids. Assay used: immunoSEQ multiplex PCR; TCRdb lists only in-frame clones, some missing. The sample has 60,000 to 80,000 clones; around 89% are singletons. The TCR originated in a man between 60 and 75 years old with acute or convalescent COVID-19. Sequenced sample: peripheral blood. The chain recombines TRBV29-1 with TRBJ2-5; possibly TRBD2 for D (5 bases). The CDR3 DNA reads TGCAGCGTTGAAGTGGAGCGAGGAGGAAACCAAGAGACCCAGTACTTC. Its translation is CSVEVERGGNQETQYF.